This T cell receptor beta chain was observed in a study of identical twins. Study-wide results and caveats: Cord blood's abundant beta clonotypes had fewer insertions, unlike memory repertoires.

On this clonotype itself: Its target is unknown.

Each CDR3 protein is one row after TCRdb ran MiXCR on the 5' RACE reads. The sample yields 1.5 million to 2 million distinct CDR3 sequences, roughly 35% seen once. V was shortened by 5 bases and J by 4 bases, with 15 bases between the two germline ends. The CDR3 has 15 amino acids. Germline CDR1 and CDR2: SGHTA and FQGNSA. This TCR derives from a newborn girl in good health. The sample taken for sequencing was cord blood. The chain uses TRBV7-2 and TRBJ2-1; D is perhaps TRBD1 or TRBD2 (5 bases each). CDR3 sequence: CASSPYGTQYNEQFF. In nucleotides, the CDR3 is TGTGCCAGCAGCCCTTACGGGACGCAGTACAATGAGCAGTTCTTC.